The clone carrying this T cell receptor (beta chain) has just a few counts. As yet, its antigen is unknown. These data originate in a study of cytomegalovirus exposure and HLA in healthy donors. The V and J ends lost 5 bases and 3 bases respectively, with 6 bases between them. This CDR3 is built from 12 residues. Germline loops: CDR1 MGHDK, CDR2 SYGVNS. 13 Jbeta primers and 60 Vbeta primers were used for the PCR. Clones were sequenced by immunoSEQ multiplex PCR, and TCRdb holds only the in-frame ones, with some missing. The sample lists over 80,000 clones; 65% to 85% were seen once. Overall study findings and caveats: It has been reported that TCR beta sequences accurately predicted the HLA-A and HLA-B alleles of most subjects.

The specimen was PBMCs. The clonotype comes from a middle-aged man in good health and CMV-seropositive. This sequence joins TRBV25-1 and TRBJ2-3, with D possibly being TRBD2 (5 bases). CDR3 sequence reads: CASSWETDTQYF. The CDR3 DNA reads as TGTGCCAGCAGTTGGGAGACAGATACGCAGTATTTT.